This TCR beta chain was found in a study of CD8 T cells in ankylosing spondylitis. Researchers built TCR beta libraries using quantitative 5'-RACE with molecular barcodes. MiXCR was run by TCRdb on the 5' RACE reads, yielding one entry per CDR3 protein. The profile shows hundreds of thousands of distinct CDR3 sequences, roughly a sixth of them singletons. As to this clonotype: Its antigen is undetermined.

General study points: Earlier reports found some motif variants in synovial fluid and blood in reactive arthritis. Reported data indicate significant enrichment of disease-linked clones within matched ankylosing spondylitis synovial fluid. A motif of 7 or 8 highly homologous TCR beta variants was seen as apparently characteristic of ankylosing spondylitis blood.

What was sequenced was blood, either unsorted or a sorted T cell fraction (not recorded which). The TCR originated in a male donor with ankylosing spondylitis.

The CDR3, as DNA: TGCGCCAGCAGCTCCGGGGGGGCAGGGACACGCGTTGGCTACACCTTC. Protein sequence: CASSSGGAGTRVGYTF. The V call is TRBV5-1, the J call TRBJ1-2; TRBD1 might be the D (6 bases). Germline V CDR1 and CDR2: SGHRS, YFSETQ. With 3 bases removed from V and 7 bases from J, the gap between germline ends came to 22 bases. There are 16 residues in the CDR3.